The 18 T cell receptor beta chains below come from one sample, sequenced in a study of identical twins. TCRdb re-derived calls from the 5' RACE reads in MiXCR, one entry per CDR3 protein. The table lists around 500,000 distinct CDR3 sequences, approximately 14% of them singletons. The same data also contributed to another study, on yellow fever vaccine responses in identical twins.

The sequencing sample was made of CD4+ T cells sorted from blood. Receptors originate from a young woman in good health.

V gene TRBV5-1 combines with J gene TRBJ1-6; the match to TRBD1 covers 7 bases. This CDR3 region has 14 residues. V trimming: 5 bases; J trimming: 5 bases; junction bases outside the gene matches: 4. In germline, CDR1 is SGHRS, CDR2 YFSETQ. CDR3 region: CASRTGTNNSPLHF. DNA for the CDR3: TGCGCCAGCAGGACAGGGACGAATAATTCACCCCTCCACTTT.

The gene calls are TRBV7-9 and TRBJ1-4, with D unclear. From germline, CDR1 is SEHNR and CDR2 FQNEAQ (reference sequence). The CDR3 runs to 16 residues. V was shortened by 1 base and J by 0 bases, with 9 bases between the two germline ends. CDR3 DNA sequence: TGTGCCAGCAGCTTAGACCTCGCTGCAACTAATGAAAAACTGTTTTTT. Protein product: CASSLDLAATNEKLFF.

This clonotype was picked up a small number of times. The chain employs TRBV15 and TRBJ1-1; no clear D. Germline assignment: CDR1 LNHNV and CDR2 YYDKDF (reference sequence). The CDR3 loop spans 15 amino acids. The V and J ends lost 5 bases and 7 bases respectively, with 20 bases between them. The CDR3 loop reads CATSRVGQAKDEAFF. The CDR3 DNA reads as TGTGCCACCAGCCGGGTCGGCCAGGCGAAAGATGAAGCTTTCTTT.

This clonotype was counted only a few times. This chain links TRBV6-1 with TRBJ2-7; 7 nucleotides align to TRBD2. The CDR3 has 15 amino acids. The J segment lost 1 base and the V segment lost 8 bases, leaving 11 bases of the junction unmatched. Germline V gene sequence: CDR1 MNHNS, CDR2 SASEGT. The CDR3 bases are TGTGCCAGCTTCCCGAGGGAGGGACGTTCCTACGAGCAGTACTTC. Protein sequence: CASFPREGRSYEQYF.

The CDR3 DNA sequence: TGCAGTGCAACTGTGACTAGCGGGAGGAAGAATGAGCAGTTCTTC. Its protein product is CSATVTSGRKNEQFF. This chain joins TRBV20-1 and TRBJ2-1, with 13 bases fitting TRBD2. CDR3 length: 15 amino acids. CDR1 and CDR2 from the germline V gene are DFQATT and SNEGSKA (reference sequence). V was pared by 6 bases and J by 7 bases, with 9 bases of the junction left unmatched.

This clonotype came up a few times. The chain employs TRBV10-3 and TRBJ2-6; 8 nucleotides match TRBD1. The germline V gene encodes CDR1 ENHRY and CDR2 SYGVKD. CDR3 length: 18 residues. Losses at the gene ends were 4 bases for V and 1 base for J; bases not matched to a gene: 9. The CDR3 coding sequence is TGTGCCATCAGTGTAAATCCCCAGGGGGCATCTGGGGCCAACGTCCTGACTTTC. This encodes CAISVNPQGASGANVLTF.

The chain employs TRBV28 and TRBJ1-5, with D perhaps matching TRBD1 (6 bases). Germline V lookup: CDR1 MDHEN, CDR2 SYDVKM. This CDR3 comprises 16 residues. V lost 5 bases to trimming and J lost 4 bases, with 18 bases between them. The CDR3 nucleotides read TGTGCCAGCAGTCCACTTGGACAGAGAATTAATCAGCCCCAGCATTTT. Its protein product is CASSPLGQRINQPQHF. Combining the CDR3 with reference TRBV28 and TRBJ1-5 gives the whole variable domain DVKVTQSSRYLVKRTGEKVFLECVQDMDHENMFWYRQDPGLGLRLIYFSYDVKMKEKGDIPEGYSVSREKKERFSLILESASTNQTSMYLCASSPLGQRINQPQHFGDGTRLSIL.

The chain uses TRBV7-9 and TRBJ2-1; 7 nucleotides align to TRBD1. Germline CDR1 reads SEHNR; CDR2 reads FQNEAQ (reference sequence). CDR3 length equals 16 residues. The ends lost 0 bases at V and 7 bases at J; junction bases unmatched: 9. CDR3 DNA: TGTGCCAGCAGCTTAGCGTGGACAGGATTTGAGAATGAGCAGTTCTTC. Encoded protein: CASSLAWTGFENEQFF. Using reference TRBV7-9 and TRBJ2-1 for the parts outside the CDR3, the full variable domain is DTGVSQNPRHKITKRGQNVTFRCDPISEHNRLYWYRQTLGQGPEFLTYFQNEAQLEKSRLLSDRFSAERPKGSFSTLEIQRTEQGDSAMYLCASSLAWTGFENEQFFGPGTRLTVL.

The chain joins TRBV3-1 to TRBJ2-5; TRBD1 might be the D (5 bases). Germline V gene lookup returns CDR1 LGHDT and CDR2 YNNKEL (reference sequence). This CDR3 region has 16 residues. Trimming shortened V by 4 bases and J by 1 base, and 16 bases separated the two germline ends. CDR3 sequence (DNA): TGTGCCAGCAGCCCCACATATCGACAGACCCAAGAGACCCAGTACTTC. Translating gives CASSPTYRQTQETQYF.

V gene TRBV2 combines with J gene TRBJ2-7; D not resolved. The CDR3 sequence is 14 residues long. Trimming stripped 3 bases from V and 6 bases from J, with 15 bases between. Germline V gives CDR1 SNHLY, CDR2 FYNNEI. In DNA form, the CDR3 reads TGTGCCAGCAGTGATCGGCTCGACTTGCCCGAGCAGTACTTC. Translated: CASSDRLDLPEQYF.

The chain carries TRBV14 and TRBJ2-3, with D possibly TRBD2 on 6 matching bases. The length of the CDR3 is 18 residues. The germline CDR1 and CDR2 sequences are SGHDN and FVKESK. Deletions cut 1 base from V and 0 bases from J, with 17 bases between. CDR3 nucleotide sequence: TGTGCCAGCAGCCAAGTGTCGACTAGAGTTTTTAGCACAGATACGCAGTATTTT. Translated, it gives CASSQVSTRVFSTDTQYF.

This clonotype was detected only a few times. The chain carries TRBV12-5 and TRBJ2-3; D is unclear. The CDR3 loop spans 12 amino acids. Trimming left V 1 base short and J 4 bases short, with 3 bases between. Germline CDR1 reads LGHNT; CDR2 reads FRNRAP. CDR3 nucleotide sequence: TGTGCTAGTGGTTTGGGCGCAGATACGCAGTATTTT. Translation gives CASGLGADTQYF.

The chain links TRBV19 to TRBJ1-5; tentatively, D is TRBD1 (6 bases). The V end lost 3 bases, the J end lost 6 bases, and 18 bases lay between the germline ends. Germline-derived CDR1 and CDR2 are LNHDA and SQIVND (reference sequence). The CDR3 runs to 16 residues. CDR3 sequence: CASSIPLSGGGQPQHF. DNA of the CDR3: TGTGCCAGTAGTATTCCCCTCAGCGGGGGCGGTCAGCCCCAGCATTTT.

The chain carries TRBV6-5 and TRBJ2-2; no definite D call. The CDR3 extends over 15 amino acids. Germline CDR1 and CDR2: MNHEY and SVGAGI. V lost 2 bases to trimming and J lost 2 bases, with 9 bases between them. The CDR3 reads CASSYTPINTGELFF. CDR3 nucleotides: TGTGCCAGCAGTTACACTCCCATCAACACCGGGGAGCTGTTTTTT.

This clonotype was observed a handful of times. This rearrangement joins TRBV15 to TRBJ2-1, with TRBD2 identical over 11 bases. The CDR3 consists of 19 residues. V lost 0 bases, J lost 8 bases, and 15 bases stayed unmatched. Germline loops: CDR1 LNHNV, CDR2 YYDKDF (reference sequence). This CDR3 is CATSRDTLTSGSSVYEQFF. The CDR3 bases are TGTGCCACCAGCAGAGATACCCTTACTAGCGGGAGCTCGGTTTATGAGCAGTTCTTC.

This clonotype has a handful of counts. The chain has TRBV18 and TRBJ2-7, with D tentatively TRBD2 (5 bases). Trimming took off 9 bases at V and 6 bases at J, with 18 bases between the two ends. The germline gives CDR1 KGHSH, CDR2 LQKENI. CDR3 length: 13 residues. The CDR3 sequence is CASSSGESREQYF. The CDR3 DNA sequence: TGTGCCAGTTCCTCCGGGGAGTCCCGCGAGCAGTACTTC. Based on the CDR3 plus reference TRBV18 and TRBJ2-7, the full variable domain is NAGVMQNPRHLVRRRGQEARLRCSPMKGHSHVYWYRQLPEEGLKFMVYLQKENIIDESGMPKERFSAEFPKEGPSILRIQQVVRGDSAAYFCASSSGESREQYFGPGTRLTVT.

This clonotype was seen at least ten times. The V and J genes are TRBV6-2 or TRBV6-3 and TRBJ2-1, with 13 bases aligning to TRBD2. The CDR3 contains 15 residues. V dropped 5 bases and J dropped 9; count of bases not matched to a gene: 7. From germline, CDR1 is MNHEY and CDR2 SVGEGT. The CDR3 protein is CASSPGLAGVSEQFF. For the CDR3, the DNA is TGTGCCAGCAGTCCCGGACTAGCGGGAGTCAGTGAGCAGTTCTTC.

The V call is TRBV19, the J call TRBJ2-3; 8 bases line up with TRBD1. CDR3 length: 14 amino acids. J lost 4 bases, V lost 7 bases, and 7 bases had no gene match. CDR1 LNHDA and CDR2 SQIVND come from the germline V gene (reference sequence). CDR3 coding DNA: TGTGCCAGTATGTCACAGGGGGATTCAGATACGCAGTATTTT. Translation: CASMSQGDSDTQYF.